The 21 T cell receptor beta chains below all came from one sample that was sequenced in a study of blood T cell repertoires in COVID-19. Clones were sequenced by immunoSEQ multiplex PCR, and TCRdb holds only the in-frame ones, with some missing. The sample shows more than 300,000 clones, roughly 87% of them seen only once. Sequencing was performed on PBMCs or T cells enriched from blood (not recorded which). The receptors here all came from a woman aged 25 to 39 who had recovered from COVID-19.

This clone has only a few counts. The gene calls are TRBV30 and TRBJ1-2; the D gene is possibly TRBD1 (6 bases). The CDR3 runs 13 residues. Germline V gives CDR1 GTSNPN, CDR2 SVGIG (reference sequence). V gave up 5 bases and J gave up 2 bases, with 12 bases separating them. CDR3 sequence reads: CAWEQGSNYGYTF. The CDR3 DNA reads as TGTGCCTGGGAACAGGGTTCAAACTATGGCTACACCTTC.

The genes are TRBV19 and TRBJ2-7; a weak D match, TRBD1 (5 bases). The CDR3 runs 15 residues. The V end was cut by 4 bases, the J end by 1 base, with 14 bases between. Germline CDR1 reads LNHDA; CDR2 reads SQIVND (reference sequence). The CDR3 is CASSTGQGFSYEQYF. In DNA, the CDR3 is TGTGCCAGTAGTACCGGACAAGGATTTTCCTACGAGCAGTACTTC.

This clone appeared a single time. This sequence joins TRBV5-1 and TRBJ2-7; D may be TRBD1 (6 bases). The V end lost 2 bases, the J end lost 4 bases, and 16 bases lay between the germline ends. Germline V gene sequence: CDR1 SGHRS, CDR2 YFSETQ. There are 15 residues in the CDR3. The CDR3 region has the DNA TGCGCCAGCAGCTTTTCGGCAGGGGCCGTATACGAGCAGTACTTC. Translation: CASSFSAGAVYEQYF.

In nucleotides, the CDR3 is TGTGCCAGCAGTTTACTCCAAGAGACCCAGTACTTC. Translation: CASSLLQETQYF. This rearrangement joins TRBV12-3 or TRBV12-4 to TRBJ2-5; D is unresolved. The germline V and J ends were trimmed by 2 bases and 1 base, with 2 bases remaining between them. This CDR3 has 12 amino acids.

V is TRBV7-9 and J is TRBJ1-2; 8 bases match TRBD1. Trimming at V came to 0 bases and at J to 3 bases, leaving 15 bases not matched to a gene. There are 19 residues in the CDR3. In germline, CDR1 is SEHNR, CDR2 FQNEAQ (reference sequence). CDR3 bases: TGTGCCAGCAGCTTAGCACTAGGAAGGGCAGGGGGCGCGGACTATGGCTACACCTTC. Translating gives CASSLALGRAGGADYGYTF.

The rearrangement links TRBV9 to TRBJ2-1; D perhaps matches TRBD2 (5 bases). V was clipped by 0 bases and J by 8 bases, with 9 bases between them. Germline V gene lookup returns CDR1 SGDLS and CDR2 YYNGEE. CDR3 length: 13 residues. For the CDR3, the DNA is TGTGCCAGCAGCGTAGCTAGCCAGCATGAGCAGTTCTTC. As protein: CASSVASQHEQFF.

This chain links TRBV4-2 with TRBJ2-7, with D perhaps matching TRBD1 (5 bases). The CDR3 has 16 residues. Trimming shortened V by 0 bases and J by 0 bases, and 12 bases separated the two germline ends. Germline CDR1 LGHNA, CDR2 YNFKEQ. DNA of the CDR3: TGTGCCAGCAGCCAAGACTCACAGGTTCTCTCCTACGAGCAGTACTTC. Amino acid sequence: CASSQDSQVLSYEQYF.

This chain connects TRBV24-1 to TRBJ2-1, with a weak D call TRBD2 (6 bases). Trimming removed 4 bases from V and 10 bases from J, with 13 bases in between. CDR3 length equals 13 residues. From germline, CDR1 is KGHDR and CDR2 SFDVKD. Written as DNA, the CDR3 is TGTGCCACCAGTGACTCGGGACTCCCCGAGCAGTTCTTC. Amino acids: CATSDSGLPEQFF.

With respect to this clone: This specimen includes other DNA sequences encoding the same CDR3. This chain uses TRBV9 with TRBJ1-1, with D hard to call. V lost 0 bases and J lost 0, with 6 bases in between. The CDR3 has 14 residues. Germline lookup yields CDR1 SGDLS and CDR2 YYNGEE. Here the CDR3 reads CASSVGQMNTEAFF. DNA of the CDR3: TGTGCCAGCAGCGTAGGGCAGATGAACACTGAAGCTTTCTTT. Combining the CDR3 with reference TRBV9 and TRBJ1-1 gives the whole variable domain DSGVTQTPKHLITATGQRVTLRCSPRSGDLSVYWYQQSLDQGLQFLIQYYNGEERAKGNILERFSAQQFPDLHSELNLSSLELGDSALYFCASSVGQMNTEAFFGQGTRLTVV.

The chain couples TRBV5-1 to TRBJ2-1, with D maybe TRBD1 (5 bases). CDR3 size: 16 residues. V lost 4 bases and J 0 bases, leaving 14 bases between the germline ends. Germline V lookup: CDR1 SGHRS, CDR2 YFSETQ. CDR3 loop: CASSPARTTSYNEQFF. The CDR3 DNA is TGCGCCAGCAGCCCCGCCCGGACAACCTCCTACAATGAGCAGTTCTTC.

The V gene is TRBV9, the J gene TRBJ2-1, with 8 bases identical to TRBD1. Germline lookup yields CDR1 SGDLS and CDR2 YYNGEE. Trimming at V came to 4 bases and at J to 9 bases, leaving 15 bases not matched to a gene. The CDR3 spans 16 residues. The CDR3 loop reads CASSPEGQARTGEQFF. The DNA of the CDR3 is TGTGCCAGCAGCCCAGAGGGACAGGCCCGGACAGGTGAGCAGTTCTTC.

V and J are TRBV6-5 and TRBJ2-7; TRBD2 might be the D (5 bases). This CDR3 contains 16 residues. Trimming removed 0 bases at V and 2 bases at J, with 14 bases between. Germline lookup yields CDR1 MNHEY and CDR2 SVGAGI. The chain's CDR3 is CASSYSSGVGTYEQYF. CDR3 bases: TGTGCCAGCAGTTACTCATCCGGGGTCGGGACCTACGAGCAGTACTTC.

A word on this clone: The identical CDR3 is also encoded by other nucleotide sequences in the sample. The V call is TRBV7-3, the J call TRBJ2-1; 8 bases are a match to TRBD1. Germline V gene lookup returns CDR1 SGHTA and CDR2 FQGTGA. With V trimmed by 5 bases and J by 1 base, 4 bases remained unmatched. CDR3 length equals 15 residues. The CDR3 reads CASSPDRASYNEQFF. DNA for the CDR3: TGTGCCAGCAGCCCGGACAGGGCTTCCTACAATGAGCAGTTCTTC.

The CDR3: CASSPFTGFRGYTF. CDR3 coding DNA: TGTGCCAGCAGCCCGTTTACAGGGTTCCGTGGCTACACCTTC. The chain employs TRBV5-6 and TRBJ1-2, with a weak D call TRBD1 (6 bases). The CDR3 is 14 residues long. V gave up 4 bases and J gave up 7 bases, with 17 bases separating them. Germline CDR1 SGHDT, CDR2 YYEEEE.

The genes are TRBV7-8 and TRBJ2-4, with TRBD1 as a possible D gene (6 bases). Per germline, CDR1 SGHVS and CDR2 FQNEAQ. The CDR3 has 15 residues. Trimming took 0 bases from V and 8 from J, leaving 14 bases between them. The chain's CDR3 is CASSLAYRALDIQYF. CDR3 DNA sequence: TGTGCCAGCAGCTTAGCCTACAGGGCTCTGGACATTCAGTACTTC.

The V call is TRBV27, the J call TRBJ2-3; TRBD2 matches 7 bases. Trimming took 6 bases from V and 7 from J; bases not matched to a gene: 10. The CDR3 consists of 14 residues. Per the germline V gene, CDR1 is MNHEY and CDR2 is SMNVEV (reference sequence). The CDR3 is CASRDPGGWNTQYF. DNA for the CDR3: TGTGCCAGCAGGGACCCCGGGGGGTGGAATACGCAGTATTTT.

This clone has more than one count but fewer than ten. At one boundary the junction diverges from the germline segment, which might be a read error. The chain links TRBV12-5 to TRBJ1-2, with 10 bases fitting TRBD1. The CDR3 extends over 13 amino acids. Germline lookup yields CDR1 LGHNT and CDR2 FRNRAP. This CDR3 is CASGLAGQGELAF. CDR3 in DNA: TGTGCTAGTGGTTTGGCTGGACAGGGGGAATTGGCCTTC.

V and J are TRBV14 and TRBJ2-1; 8 positions agree with TRBD2. CDR1 and CDR2 (germline): SGHDN, FVKESK. J was trimmed by 2 bases and V by 5 bases; bases with no gene match: 5. The CDR3 extends over 15 amino acids. This chain's CDR3 is CASSYAGGPYNEQFF. CDR3 nucleotides: TGTGCCAGCAGCTATGCGGGGGGCCCCTACAATGAGCAGTTCTTC.

The chain has TRBV7-9 and TRBJ1-6, with no clear D. Trimming pared 6 bases from V and 2 bases from J, leaving 11 bases between. The CDR3 length is 15 residues. CDR1 SEHNR and CDR2 FQNEAQ come from the germline V gene (reference sequence). The CDR3 loop is CASSPQATYNSPLHF. The DNA of the CDR3 is TGTGCCAGCAGTCCCCAGGCTACCTATAATTCACCCCTCCACTTT.

The chain combines TRBV24-1 with TRBJ2-3; 14 positions match TRBD2. V shed 3 bases and J 2 bases; nucleotides not matched to a gene: 3. Germline values: CDR1 KGHDR, CDR2 SFDVKD. This CDR3 has 17 amino acids. The chain's CDR3 is CATSDPGLAGDTDTQYF. CDR3 DNA: TGTGCCACCAGTGATCCGGGACTAGCGGGGGACACAGATACGCAGTATTTT.

V and J are TRBV5-4 and TRBJ1-6; 8 bases match TRBD1. Germline V gene lookup returns CDR1 SGHNT and CDR2 YYREEE (reference sequence). This CDR3 region has 15 residues. Trimming at V came to 4 bases and at J to 5 bases, leaving 5 bases not matched to a gene. The CDR3 nucleotides are TGTGCCAGCAGCCCCCGGACAGGGAATAATTCACCCCTCCACTTT. It translates to CASSPRTGNNSPLHF.